Reported below is one T cell receptor (beta chain). These data belong to a study of T cells expressing NK-cell markers. Background on the study: Sequencing of TCR beta repertoires drew on sorted CD3+CD56+NKG2C+, CD3+CD56+NKG2C- and CD3+CD56-NKG2C+ T cells. The sequencing cohort of eight donors included seven HCMV-seropositive individuals and one seronegative individual.

Researchers built TCR beta cDNA using 5'RACE template switching with UMIs. TCRdb reprocessed the 5' RACE reads, keeping one entry per CDR3 protein, no DNA. The table lists hundreds of thousands of distinct CDR3 sequences. CDR1 and CDR2 (germline): LNHDA, SQIVND (reference sequence). The CDR3 loop spans 13 amino acids. Sequencing was performed on blood T cells: a sorted CD56 or NKG2C T cell subset, CD4+ or CD8+ T cells, or bulk PBMC T cells (not recorded which). The V and J genes are TRBV19 and TRBJ2-3. This receptor was identified in a woman aged 18-70 years in good health. CDR3 loop: CASGPGATDTQYF. The entire variable domain, with the rest obtained from reference TRBV19 and TRBJ2-3, is as follows: DGGITQSPKYLFRKEGQNVTLSCEQNLNHDAMYWYRQDPGQGLRLIYYSQIVNDFQKGDIAEGYSVSREKKESFPLTVTSAQKNPTAFYLCASGPGATDTQYFGPGTRLTVL.